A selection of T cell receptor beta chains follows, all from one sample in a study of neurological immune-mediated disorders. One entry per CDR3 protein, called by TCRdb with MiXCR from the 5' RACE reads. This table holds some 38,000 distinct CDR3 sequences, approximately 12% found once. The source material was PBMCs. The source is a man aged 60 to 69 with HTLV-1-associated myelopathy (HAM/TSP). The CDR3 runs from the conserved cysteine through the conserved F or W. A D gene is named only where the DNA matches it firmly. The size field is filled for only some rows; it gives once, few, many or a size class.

cdr3_nt: TGTGCCAGCAGCTACGGCAACACCGGGGAGCTGTTTTTT
cdr3_aa: CASSYGNTGELFF
clone_size: many
d_call: NA
v_call: TRBV7-3
j_call: TRBJ2-2

cdr3_nt: TGCAGCGTAAGCCCCGGGACAGGGAGGGAGCAGTTCTTC
cdr3_aa: CSVSPGTGREQFF
clone_size: many
d_call: TRBD1
v_call: TRBV29-1
j_call: TRBJ2-1

cdr3_nt: TGCGCCAGCAGCTTGATGGTGGGACAGCCTGGGGCCAACGTCCTGACTTTC
cdr3_aa: CASSLMVGQPGANVLTF
clone_size: many
d_call: TRBD1
v_call: TRBV5-1
j_call: TRBJ2-6

cdr3_nt: TGTGCCAGCAGCCAGGTGGGGGGCAACGAGCAGTACTTC
cdr3_aa: CASSQVGGNEQYF
clone_size: many
d_call: NA
v_call: TRBV3-1
j_call: TRBJ2-7

cdr3_nt: TGTGCCAGCATCTCCAAGGCTATCCCCTCGGGCAATGAGCAGTTCTTC
cdr3_aa: CASISKAIPSGNEQFF
clone_size: many
d_call: NA
v_call: TRBV6-2/TRBV6-3
j_call: TRBJ2-1

cdr3_nt: TGTGGCTTTAGAGGAGGGGGCACTGGAAACACCATATATTTT
cdr3_aa: CGFRGGGTGNTIYF
clone_size: many
d_call: TRBD1
v_call: TRBV6-1
j_call: TRBJ1-3

cdr3_nt: TGTGCCACCAGTGGGACAGTAGATACCCAGTACTTC
cdr3_aa: CATSGTVDTQYF
clone_size: NA
d_call: NA
v_call: TRBV24-1
j_call: TRBJ2-5

cdr3_nt: TGTGCCAGCAGTATTCAGGTCCACTCCTACAATGAGCAGTTCTTC
cdr3_aa: CASSIQVHSYNEQFF
clone_size: many
d_call: NA
v_call: TRBV6-1
j_call: TRBJ2-1

cdr3_nt: TGTGCCAGCAGTTTACAGGGGCTCCTCACAGATACGCAGTATTTT
cdr3_aa: CASSLQGLLTDTQYF
clone_size: NA
d_call: NA
v_call: TRBV27
j_call: TRBJ2-3

cdr3_nt: TGTGCCACCAGTGATCCCGGGACTAGCGGGGCCCTATCGGAGACCCAGTACTTC
cdr3_aa: CATSDPGTSGALSETQYF
clone_size: many
d_call: TRBD2
v_call: TRBV24-1
j_call: TRBJ2-5

cdr3_nt: TGTGCCAGCAGCTTGGGGGGAAAAGCTTTCTTT
cdr3_aa: CASSLGGKAFF
clone_size: many
d_call: NA
v_call: TRBV5-6
j_call: TRBJ1-1

cdr3_nt: TGCAGTGCTAGAGAGTCCGGTGGGATCACAGATACGCAGTATTTT
cdr3_aa: CSARESGGITDTQYF
clone_size: many
d_call: NA
v_call: TRBV20-1
j_call: TRBJ2-3

cdr3_nt: TGCAGCGTTGAAGTAGGGGACAGGGTGGGTTACGAGCAGTACTTC
cdr3_aa: CSVEVGDRVGYEQYF
clone_size: NA
d_call: TRBD1
v_call: TRBV29-1
j_call: TRBJ2-7

cdr3_nt: TGTGCCAGCAGCCTTTCGGGGATCCAGCCCCAGCATTTT
cdr3_aa: CASSLSGIQPQHF
clone_size: NA
d_call: NA
v_call: TRBV6-2/TRBV6-3
j_call: TRBJ1-5

cdr3_nt: TGCGCCAGCAGCCCGGACTCTGCCATAGGAAACACCATATATTTT
cdr3_aa: CASSPDSAIGNTIYF
clone_size: many
d_call: NA
v_call: TRBV5-1
j_call: TRBJ1-3

cdr3_nt: TGCAGTGCTACATTGCACTCCATAGATACGCAGTATTTT
cdr3_aa: CSATLHSIDTQYF
clone_size: many
d_call: NA
v_call: TRBV20-1
j_call: TRBJ2-3

cdr3_nt: TGTGCCAGCGGCAAGTCCTGGACGTCTCTTAATGGCTACACCTTT
cdr3_aa: CASGKSWTSLNGYTF
clone_size: NA
d_call: NA
v_call: TRBV12-3/TRBV12-4
j_call: TRBJ1-2

cdr3_nt: TGCAGCGTTGAAGATGGCCAGGTGGGAGCCGGGGAGCTGTTTTTT
cdr3_aa: CSVEDGQVGAGELFF
clone_size: many
d_call: NA
v_call: TRBV29-1
j_call: TRBJ2-2

cdr3_nt: TGTGCCAGCAAACCGGGGACAGCCCAAGAGACCCAGTACTTC
cdr3_aa: CASKPGTAQETQYF
clone_size: many
d_call: TRBD1
v_call: TRBV6-6
j_call: TRBJ2-5

cdr3_nt: TGCAGTGCTAGAGGGGTATCAGATCAGCCCCAGCATTTT
cdr3_aa: CSARGVSDQPQHF
clone_size: many
d_call: NA
v_call: TRBV20-1
j_call: TRBJ1-5

cdr3_nt: TGCGCCAGCGGGGCGGGAGCAGGGGAGACCCAGTACTTC
cdr3_aa: CASGAGAGETQYF
clone_size: few
d_call: TRBD2
v_call: TRBV10-2
j_call: TRBJ2-5

cdr3_nt: TGTGCCAGCATTTTCGGGAGGGCGGGAGAGGTGGAGACCCAGTACTTC
cdr3_aa: CASIFGRAGEVETQYF
clone_size: many
d_call: TRBD2
v_call: TRBV6-1
j_call: TRBJ2-5

cdr3_nt: TGCAGTGCTAGAGCAACTAGCGGGAGTGTTAACACCGGGGAGCTGTTTTTT
cdr3_aa: CSARATSGSVNTGELFF
clone_size: many
d_call: TRBD2
v_call: TRBV20-1
j_call: TRBJ2-2

cdr3_nt: TGTGCCAGCAGCTTAGTACGTGGCGGGAGTATCGGCAATGAGCAGTTCTTC
cdr3_aa: CASSLVRGGSIGNEQFF
clone_size: NA
d_call: TRBD2
v_call: TRBV7-9
j_call: TRBJ2-1

cdr3_nt: TGTGCCAGCAGTTTAGCGGTAGATCAGCCCCAGCATTTT
cdr3_aa: CASSLAVDQPQHF
clone_size: many
d_call: NA
v_call: TRBV12-3/TRBV12-4
j_call: TRBJ1-5

cdr3_nt: TGCGCCAGCAGCCCGGATCCGGGACCGGAAGACGAGCAGTACTTC
cdr3_aa: CASSPDPGPEDEQYF
clone_size: many
d_call: NA
v_call: TRBV5-1
j_call: TRBJ2-7

cdr3_nt: TGTGCCAGCAGAACTTTTCGCGGACTAGTCAATGAGCAGTTCTTC
cdr3_aa: CASRTFRGLVNEQFF
clone_size: NA
d_call: TRBD2
v_call: TRBV6-2/TRBV6-3
j_call: TRBJ2-1

cdr3_nt: TGTGCCAGCAGTTACTCTGGACTAGCGGGAGTGAGTGCGGATACGCAGTATTTT
cdr3_aa: CASSYSGLAGVSADTQYF
clone_size: many
d_call: TRBD2
v_call: TRBV6-5
j_call: TRBJ2-3

cdr3_nt: TGTGCCAGCAGCCCCCGCGCCGGGGAGCTGTTTTTT
cdr3_aa: CASSPRAGELFF
clone_size: many
d_call: NA
v_call: TRBV7-9
j_call: TRBJ2-2

cdr3_nt: TGTGCCAGCAGTACTGGGACAGCCTCCTACGAGCAGTACTTC
cdr3_aa: CASSTGTASYEQYF
clone_size: many
d_call: TRBD1
v_call: TRBV6-6
j_call: TRBJ2-7

cdr3_nt: TGCGCCAGCAGCCAAGACCACAGCACTGAAGCTTTCTTT
cdr3_aa: CASSQDHSTEAFF
clone_size: many
d_call: NA
v_call: TRBV4-1
j_call: TRBJ1-1

cdr3_nt: TGTGCCAGCAGCCGCCCCCGGGCGAACACTGAAGCTTTCTTT
cdr3_aa: CASSRPRANTEAFF
clone_size: many
d_call: NA
v_call: TRBV5-6
j_call: TRBJ1-1

cdr3_nt: TGTGCCAGCAGCTTGATGGGAAATAATGAAAAACTGTTTTTT
cdr3_aa: CASSLMGNNEKLFF
clone_size: many
d_call: NA
v_call: TRBV5-6
j_call: TRBJ1-4

cdr3_nt: TGTGCCAGCATCAGAGCGGGGAACTCAGATACGCAGTATTTT
cdr3_aa: CASIRAGNSDTQYF
clone_size: many
d_call: TRBD2
v_call: TRBV6-1
j_call: TRBJ2-3

cdr3_nt: TGTGCCAGCAGCCAAGAGTTAAGAGGAACCACTGAAGCTTTCTTT
cdr3_aa: CASSQELRGTTEAFF
clone_size: many
d_call: NA
v_call: TRBV4-2
j_call: TRBJ1-1

cdr3_nt: TGCGCCAGCAGCCTCCCAGGGGTGGACGAGCAGTACTTC
cdr3_aa: CASSLPGVDEQYF
clone_size: many
d_call: NA
v_call: TRBV5-1
j_call: TRBJ2-7

cdr3_nt: TGTGCCAGCAGTCCCGGGACTTCTCCCAACGAGCAGTACTTC
cdr3_aa: CASSPGTSPNEQYF
clone_size: many
d_call: NA
v_call: TRBV6-6
j_call: TRBJ2-7

cdr3_nt: TGCGCCAGCAGCCCGGATGGGACTAGCGGGCACAATGAGCAGTTCTTC
cdr3_aa: CASSPDGTSGHNEQFF
clone_size: many
d_call: TRBD2
v_call: TRBV4-1
j_call: TRBJ2-1

cdr3_nt: TGTGCCAGCAGCCCCGAGACAGCTCCCTACGAGCAGTACTTC
cdr3_aa: CASSPETAPYEQYF
clone_size: many
d_call: NA
v_call: TRBV3-1
j_call: TRBJ2-7

cdr3_nt: TGTGCCAGCAGAAGGGGGACTAGCGGAACCTCCTACAATGAGCAGTTCTTC
cdr3_aa: CASRRGTSGTSYNEQFF
clone_size: many
d_call: TRBD2
v_call: TRBV6-1
j_call: TRBJ2-1

cdr3_nt: TGTGCCACCAGCAGAGATGCGGCTAGCGGGAGGGGCGAGACCCAGTACTTC
cdr3_aa: CATSRDAASGRGETQYF
clone_size: many
d_call: TRBD2
v_call: TRBV15
j_call: TRBJ2-5

cdr3_nt: TGTGCCAGCAGCCCCAGACTAGCGGGAGTCTACGAGCAGTACTTC
cdr3_aa: CASSPRLAGVYEQYF
clone_size: many
d_call: TRBD2
v_call: TRBV7-2
j_call: TRBJ2-7

cdr3_nt: TGTGCCACCAGTAGGTTTGGGTCCCTGGGGGCGGATGAGCAGTTCTTC
cdr3_aa: CATSRFGSLGADEQFF
clone_size: many
d_call: NA
v_call: TRBV24-1
j_call: TRBJ2-1

cdr3_nt: TGTGCCAGCAGCCCCGGGACAGGCGAGACCCAGTACTTC
cdr3_aa: CASSPGTGETQYF
clone_size: many
d_call: TRBD1
v_call: TRBV12-3/TRBV12-4
j_call: TRBJ2-5

cdr3_nt: TGTGCCAGCAGCCCTGGTGGGGCTGGAAACACCATATATTTT
cdr3_aa: CASSPGGAGNTIYF
clone_size: many
d_call: NA
v_call: TRBV9
j_call: TRBJ1-3

cdr3_nt: TGCGCCAGCAGCTTGGAGCGGCAAAGGGATGGCTACACCTTC
cdr3_aa: CASSLERQRDGYTF
clone_size: many
d_call: NA
v_call: TRBV5-1
j_call: TRBJ1-2

cdr3_nt: TGTGCCAGCAGCGTGGGGACTAGCGGGGAGCTGTTTTTT
cdr3_aa: CASSVGTSGELFF
clone_size: many
d_call: TRBD2
v_call: TRBV9
j_call: TRBJ2-2